Detailed here is one T cell receptor (beta chain). A junction end diverges from the germline sequence, so it may reflect a read error. CDR3 regions were amplified by Arm-PCR using iRepertoire HTBI primers to build TCR beta libraries. Each CDR3 protein is one row after TCRdb ran MiXCR on the multiplex PCR reads. The sample gives 550,000 to 600,000 distinct CDR3 sequences, 15% to 20% of which show up once; 9.5% to 15% is in the top ten. The data belong to a study of regulatory T cells in long-lasting Graves disease. Time point of the sample: newly diagnosed GD, antithyroid drugs for less than 3 months. From PBMCs, RNA was extracted and then used to make the TCR library. Graves' disease diagnosis followed American Thyroid Association guidelines. The same specimen was also included in a second study, on T cells in Graves' hyperthyroidism and ophthalmopathy. This second report adds: The HTBI primer set was used in a first-round RT-PCR of the TCR CDR3.

The receptor was isolated from a man between 18 and 29 years old with Graves disease. This specimen consisted of peripheral blood mononuclear cells (PBMCs), obtained at new diagnosis, from a patient treated with antithyroid drugs.

The chain's CDR3 is CASSWTDRDIAKNIQYF. The CDR3 DNA follows: TGTGCCAGCAGCTGGACGGACAGGGACATAGCCAAAAACATTCAGTACTTC. This rearrangement joins TRBV5-1 to TRBJ2-4, with 8 bases lining up with TRBD1. The germline V gene encodes CDR1 SGHRS and CDR2 YFSETQ. CDR3 size: 17 residues.